The 22 T cell receptor beta chains below were found in one sample sequenced in a study of blood T cell repertoires in COVID-19. Repertoires were generated with immunoSEQ multiplex PCR, while TCRdb's copy carries only in-frame clones and drops some. The sample has about 60,000 clones; around 88% are singletons. Source material: peripheral blood. The receptors here all came from a man aged 55 to 69 with acute or convalescent COVID-19.

The rearrangement uses TRBV7-2 and TRBJ2-3; no clear D. Looked up from germline, CDR1 is SGHTA and CDR2 is FQGNSA. CDR3 size: 14 residues. V shed 7 bases and J shed 0 bases, with 11 bases lying between them. The CDR3 bases are TGTGCCAGCATCCGCGCGGCAAGCACAGATACGCAGTATTTT. Protein sequence: CASIRAASTDTQYF. Full variable domain (missing parts from reference TRBV7-2 and TRBJ2-3): GAGVSQSPSNKVTEKGKDVELRCDPISGHTALYWYRQSLGQGLEFLIYFQGNSAPDKSGLPSDRFSAERTGGSVSTLTIQRTQQEDSAVYLCASIRAASTDTQYFGPGTRLTVL.

This clone was seen a handful of times. The J gene is TRBJ2-3, the V gene TRBV19, with D perhaps matching TRBD2 (5 bases). Germline V lookup: CDR1 LNHDA, CDR2 SQIVND (reference sequence). The CDR3 has 12 amino acids. Trimming removed 1 base from V and 13 bases from J, with 12 bases in between. CDR3 nucleotides: TGTGCCAGTAGTATAGGAGGGCGGCCCGAGTATTTT. This codes for CASSIGGRPEYF.

The V and J genes are TRBV7-6 and TRBJ1-6; no definite D call. This CDR3 is 16 amino acids long. Trimming cost V 1 base and J 5 bases, with 12 bases left between them. Germline CDR1 is SGHVS and CDR2 is FNYEAQ. CDR3 in amino acids: CASSLDNRVNNSPLHF. CDR3 sequence (DNA): TGTGCCAGCAGCTTAGACAACAGAGTCAATAATTCACCCCTCCACTTT.

This chain links TRBV30 with TRBJ2-7, with 9 positions matching TRBD1. Germline CDR1 GTSNPN, CDR2 SVGIG (reference sequence). J lost 4 bases, V lost 3 bases, and 4 bases had no gene match. CDR3 length equals 13 residues. CDR3 bases: TGTGCCTGGAGCGAGGACAGGGGTTACGAGCAGTACTTC. Protein: CAWSEDRGYEQYF.

The V call is TRBV7-3, the J call TRBJ2-7; 11 bases fit TRBD1. The CDR3 extends over 14 amino acids. CDR1 SGHTA and CDR2 FQGTGA come from the germline V gene. V trimming: 5 bases; J trimming: 7 bases; junction bases outside the gene matches: 7. The CDR3 DNA is TGTGCCAGCAGCCCAGGACAGGGGGCTGGTGAGCAGTACTTC. Its translation is CASSPGQGAGEQYF. The variable domain in full, completed from reference TRBV7-3 and TRBJ2-7, reads GAGVSQTPSNKVTEKGKYVELRCDPISGHTALYWYRQSLGQGPEFLIYFQGTGAADDSGLPNDRFFAVRPEGSVSTLKIQRTERGDSAVYLCASSPGQGAGEQYFGPGTRLTVT.

V and J are TRBV6-5 and TRBJ2-7, with TRBD2 matching over 14 bases. V gave up 2 bases and J gave up 5 bases; unmatched junction bases: 5. CDR1 is MNHEY and CDR2 is SVGAGI in the germline V gene. The CDR3 is 16 amino acids. The CDR3 nucleotides are TGTGCCAGCAGTTACCAGCCGGGACTAGCGGGAGACGAGCAGTACTTC. This codes for CASSYQPGLAGDEQYF.

The chain uses TRBV7-3 and TRBJ2-7; no firm D call. There are 14 residues in the CDR3. The V gene lost 5 bases and the J gene lost 2 bases, with 13 bases spanning the gap. CDR1 is SGHTA, CDR2 FQGTGA, per germline. Here the CDR3 reads CASSAYLQPYEQYF. DNA for the CDR3: TGTGCCAGCAGCGCCTACCTCCAACCCTACGAGCAGTACTTC.

The V and J genes are TRBV7-2 and TRBJ1-3; 9 bases align to TRBD1. V trimming: 5 bases; J trimming: 6 bases; junction bases outside the gene matches: 2. Germline V gives CDR1 SGHTA, CDR2 FQGNSA. The CDR3 consists of 13 residues. In DNA, the CDR3 is TGTGCCAGCAGCAGGACAGGGGCAAACACCATATATTTT. This translates into CASSRTGANTIYF.

For the CDR3, the DNA is TGTGCCAGCAACAGTAGACAGGGCCGAGCTTTCTTT. This gives the protein CASNSRQGRAFF. This chain uses TRBV28 with TRBJ1-1, with 7 bases matching TRBD1. The germline V gene encodes CDR1 MDHEN and CDR2 SYDVKM. V shed 7 bases and J 10 bases; nucleotides not matched to a gene: 9. The CDR3 is made up of 12 amino acids.

The gene calls are TRBV30 and TRBJ2-5, with 7 bases identical to TRBD1. Germline assignment: CDR1 GTSNPN and CDR2 SVGIG (reference sequence). V gave up 3 bases and J gave up 3 bases; unmatched junction bases: 4. There are 13 residues in the CDR3. CDR3 region: CAWSGDRKETQYF. The CDR3 bases are TGTGCCTGGAGCGGGGACAGAAAAGAGACCCAGTACTTC.

The chain joins TRBV30 to TRBJ1-1, with a tentative D call TRBD1 (6 bases). The length of the CDR3 is 14 residues. The ends were cut back, 4 bases at V and 7 bases at J, with 19 bases in the middle. Germline loops: CDR1 GTSNPN, CDR2 SVGIG (reference sequence). Written as DNA, the CDR3 is TGTGCCTGGACCCCCGGGGGGGGCAGTCTTGAAGCTTTCTTT. It is translated as CAWTPGGGSLEAFF. Full variable domain (remainder filled in from reference TRBV30 and TRBJ1-1): SQTIHQWPATLVQPVGSPLSLECTVEGTSNPNLYWYRQAAGRGLQLLFYSVGIGQISSEVPQNLSASRPQDRQFILSSKKLLLSDSGFYLCAWTPGGGSLEAFFGQGTRLTVV.

The rearrangement links TRBV24-1 to TRBJ1-5, with D possibly TRBD1 on 6 matching bases. This CDR3 contains 15 residues. The V end lost 4 bases, the J end lost 4 bases, and 13 bases lay between the germline ends. Germline CDR1 is KGHDR and CDR2 is SFDVKD. This CDR3 reads CATSDPGTRNQPQHF. CDR3 nucleotides: TGTGCCACCAGTGACCCCGGGACACGGAATCAGCCCCAGCATTTT.

The rearrangement links TRBV7-9 to TRBJ1-1; 7 bases line up with TRBD1. Germline-derived CDR1 and CDR2 are SEHNR and FQNEAQ (reference sequence). This CDR3 contains 12 residues. The V gene end was trimmed by 10 bases and the J gene end by 6 bases; junction bases not matched to a gene: 8. CDR3: CATAGGRAEAFF. DNA of the CDR3: TGTGCCACAGCAGGGGGTAGGGCTGAAGCTTTCTTT. Full variable domain (remainder filled in from reference TRBV7-9 and TRBJ1-1): DTGVSQNPRHKITKRGQNVTFRCDPISEHNRLYWYRQTLGQGPEFLTYFQNEAQLEKSRLLSDRFSAERPKGSFSTLEIQRTEQGDSAMYLCATAGGRAEAFFGQGTRLTVV.

This sequence joins TRBV27 and TRBJ2-7; D uncertain. The CDR3 spans 14 residues. CDR1 and CDR2 (germline): MNHEY, SMNVEV (reference sequence). Deletions cut 4 bases from V and 2 bases from J, with 12 bases between. CDR3 sequence reads: CASSSNSNPYEQYF. Here the CDR3 DNA reads TGTGCCAGCAGTTCAAACTCAAATCCCTACGAGCAGTACTTC.

The J gene is TRBJ2-6, the V gene TRBV5-8, with 7 bases matching TRBD1. CDR1 SGHTS and CDR2 YDEGEE come from the germline V gene. This CDR3 comprises 15 residues. V lost 3 bases and J lost 4; bases outside the gene matches: 4. In DNA form, the CDR3 reads TGTGCCAGCAGCTCGACAGGGACGGGGGCCAACGTCCTGACTTTC. Translation: CASSSTGTGANVLTF.

V gene TRBV12-3 or TRBV12-4 combines with J gene TRBJ1-1; D is possibly TRBD1 (6 bases). V lost 11 bases, J lost 7 bases, and 17 bases lay in between. This CDR3 has 12 amino acids. CDR3 in amino acids: CAGSRGDNEAFF. Written as DNA, the CDR3 is TGTGCCGGAAGCAGAGGGGACAATGAAGCTTTCTTT.

This clone occurred a few times. This chain joins TRBV2 and TRBJ2-1, with D perhaps matching TRBD1 (5 bases). CDR1 is SNHLY and CDR2 is FYNNEI in the germline V gene. CDR3 length: 13 residues. Trimming pared 4 bases from V and 6 bases from J, leaving 10 bases between. The CDR3 coding sequence is TGTGCCAGCAGTGGGGGTAGGGGCAATGAGCAGTTCTTC. The encoded protein is CASSGGRGNEQFF.

The V and J genes are TRBV5-1 and TRBJ1-5; a weak D match, TRBD1 (6 bases). The CDR3 runs 15 residues. Trimming left V 4 bases short and J 2 bases short, with 13 bases between. Germline loops: CDR1 SGHRS, CDR2 YFSETQ. CDR3 sequence reads: CASSPTGSGNQPQHF. CDR3 coding DNA: TGCGCCAGCAGCCCTACAGGGTCTGGCAATCAGCCCCAGCATTTT. Full variable domain (missing parts from reference TRBV5-1 and TRBJ1-5): KAGVTQTPRYLIKTRGQQVTLSCSPISGHRSVSWYQQTPGQGLQFLFEYFSETQRNKGNFPGRFSGRQFSNSRSEMNVSTLELGDSALYLCASSPTGSGNQPQHFGDGTRLSIL.

V gene TRBV12-3 or TRBV12-4 combines with J gene TRBJ1-2; possible D gene TRBD1, 5 bases. The germline V and J ends were trimmed by 6 bases and 4 bases, with 12 bases remaining between them. The CDR3 has 13 amino acids. As DNA, the CDR3 is TGTGCCAGCAGGGACAATTTTTTCTATGGCTACACCTTC. This codes for CASRDNFFYGYTF.

The chain carries TRBV7-2 and TRBJ2-1; 9 bases fit TRBD2. V shed 3 bases and J 7 bases; nucleotides not matched to a gene: 7. The CDR3 contains 15 residues. The germline CDR1 and CDR2 sequences are SGHTA and FQGNSA. The chain's CDR3 is CASSFVAGVGNEQFF. The CDR3 DNA follows: TGTGCCAGCAGCTTCGTAGCGGGAGTAGGGAATGAGCAGTTCTTC.

This clone was counted a few times. The rearrangement uses TRBV28 and TRBJ1-4; D is undetermined. Germline assignment: CDR1 MDHEN and CDR2 SYDVKM. The CDR3 consists of 13 residues. V was shortened by 6 bases and J by 7 bases, with 12 bases between the two germline ends. Written as DNA, the CDR3 is TGTGCCAGCAGCGGTAGACTCGGTGAAAAACTGTTTTTT. This sequence encodes CASSGRLGEKLFF.

This sequence joins TRBV12-3 or TRBV12-4 and TRBJ1-1; D uncertain. The CDR3 runs 11 residues. V was trimmed by 5 bases and J by 4 bases, leaving 5 bases between them. CDR3 DNA sequence: TGTGCCAGCAGTGGAGGCACTGAAGCTTTCTTT. Translating gives CASSGGTEAFF.